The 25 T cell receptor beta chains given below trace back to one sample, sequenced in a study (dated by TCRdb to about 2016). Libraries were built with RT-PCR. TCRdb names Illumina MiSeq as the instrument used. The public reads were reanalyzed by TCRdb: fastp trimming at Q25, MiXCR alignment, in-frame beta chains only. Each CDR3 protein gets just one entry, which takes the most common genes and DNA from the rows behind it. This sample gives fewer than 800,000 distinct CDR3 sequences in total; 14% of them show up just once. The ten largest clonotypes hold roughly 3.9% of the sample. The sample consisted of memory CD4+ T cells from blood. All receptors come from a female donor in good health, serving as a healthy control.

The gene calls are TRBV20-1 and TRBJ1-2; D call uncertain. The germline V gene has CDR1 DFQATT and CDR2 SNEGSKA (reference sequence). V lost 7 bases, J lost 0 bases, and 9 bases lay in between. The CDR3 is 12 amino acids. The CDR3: CSGLGSNYGYTF. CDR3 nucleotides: TGCAGTGGGCTGGGATCTAACTATGGCTACACCTTC.

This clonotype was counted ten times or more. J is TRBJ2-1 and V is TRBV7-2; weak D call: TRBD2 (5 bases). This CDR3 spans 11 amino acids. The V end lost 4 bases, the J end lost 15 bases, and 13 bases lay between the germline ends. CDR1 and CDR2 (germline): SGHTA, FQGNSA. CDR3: CASSSDSRPFF. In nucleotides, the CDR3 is TGTGCCAGCAGCTCGGACTCACGGCCGTTCTTC.

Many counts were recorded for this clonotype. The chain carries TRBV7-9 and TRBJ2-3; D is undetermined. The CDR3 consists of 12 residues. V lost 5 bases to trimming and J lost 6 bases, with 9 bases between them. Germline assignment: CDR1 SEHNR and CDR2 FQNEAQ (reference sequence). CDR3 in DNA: TGTGCCAGCAGCCGGGTAGGGGATACGCAGTATTTT. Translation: CASSRVGDTQYF.

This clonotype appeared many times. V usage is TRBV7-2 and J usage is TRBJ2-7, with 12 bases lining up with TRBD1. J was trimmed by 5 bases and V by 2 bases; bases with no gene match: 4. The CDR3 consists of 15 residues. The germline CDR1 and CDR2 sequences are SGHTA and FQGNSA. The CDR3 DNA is TGTGCCAGCAGCTTATGGGACAGGGGGCTCCACGAGCAGTACTTC. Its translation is CASSLWDRGLHEQYF.

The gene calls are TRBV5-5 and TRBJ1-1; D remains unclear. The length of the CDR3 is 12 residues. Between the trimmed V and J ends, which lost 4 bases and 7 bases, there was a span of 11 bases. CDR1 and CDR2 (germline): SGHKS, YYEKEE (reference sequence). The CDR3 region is CASSPTNIEAFF. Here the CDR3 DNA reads TGTGCCAGCAGCCCAACCAATATTGAAGCTTTCTTT.

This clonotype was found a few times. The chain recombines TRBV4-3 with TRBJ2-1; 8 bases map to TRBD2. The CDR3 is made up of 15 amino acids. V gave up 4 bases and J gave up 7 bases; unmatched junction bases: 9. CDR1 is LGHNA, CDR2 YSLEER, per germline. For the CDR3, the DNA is TGCGCCAGCAGCCCGGGGGGGGACGAAGGGAATGAGCAGTTCTTC. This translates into CASSPGGDEGNEQFF.

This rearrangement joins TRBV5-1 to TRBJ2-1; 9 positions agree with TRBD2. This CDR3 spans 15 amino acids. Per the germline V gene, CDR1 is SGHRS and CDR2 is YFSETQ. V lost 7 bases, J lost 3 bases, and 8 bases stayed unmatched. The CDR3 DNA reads TGCGCCAGCGGAGGGCGGACTAGCGACTACAATGAGCAGTTCTTC. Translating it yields CASGGRTSDYNEQFF.

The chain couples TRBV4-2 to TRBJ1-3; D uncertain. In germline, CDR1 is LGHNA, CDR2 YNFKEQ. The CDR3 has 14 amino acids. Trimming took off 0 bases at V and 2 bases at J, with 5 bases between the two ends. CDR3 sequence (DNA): TGTGCCAGCAGCCAAGAGATAACTGGAAACACCATATATTTT. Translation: CASSQEITGNTIYF.

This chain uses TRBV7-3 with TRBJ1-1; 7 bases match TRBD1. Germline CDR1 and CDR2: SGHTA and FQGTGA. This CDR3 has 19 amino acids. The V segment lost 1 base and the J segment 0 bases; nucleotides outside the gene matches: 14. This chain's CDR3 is CASSLRGGLTQPMNTEAFF. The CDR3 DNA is TGTGCCAGCAGCTTAAGAGGGGGCCTCACACAACCCATGAACACTGAAGCTTTCTTT. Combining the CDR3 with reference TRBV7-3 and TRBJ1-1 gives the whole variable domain GAGVSQTPSNKVTEKGKYVELRCDPISGHTALYWYRQSLGQGPEFLIYFQGTGAADDSGLPNDRFFAVRPEGSVSTLKIQRTERGDSAVYLCASSLRGGLTQPMNTEAFFGQGTRLTVV.

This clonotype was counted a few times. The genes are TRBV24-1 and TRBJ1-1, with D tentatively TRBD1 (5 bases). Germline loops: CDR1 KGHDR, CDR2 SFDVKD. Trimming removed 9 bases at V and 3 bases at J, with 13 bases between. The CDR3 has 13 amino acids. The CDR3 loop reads CATRAPQDTEAFF. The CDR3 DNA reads TGTGCCACCCGGGCTCCACAGGACACTGAAGCTTTCTTT.

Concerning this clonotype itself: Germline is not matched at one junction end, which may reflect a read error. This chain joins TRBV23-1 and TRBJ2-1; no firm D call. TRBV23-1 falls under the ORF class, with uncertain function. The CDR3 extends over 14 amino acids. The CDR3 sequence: CASSQSAVSARQLF. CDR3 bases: TGCGCCAGCAGTCAATCGGCCGTCTCCGCCCGGCAACTCTTC.

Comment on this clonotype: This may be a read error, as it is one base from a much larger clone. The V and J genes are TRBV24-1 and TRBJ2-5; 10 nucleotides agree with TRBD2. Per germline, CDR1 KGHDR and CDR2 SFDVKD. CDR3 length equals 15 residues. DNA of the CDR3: TGTGCCACCAGCGGGATAGCGGGAGGATCCGAGACCAAGTACTTC. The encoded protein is CATSGIAGGSETKYF.

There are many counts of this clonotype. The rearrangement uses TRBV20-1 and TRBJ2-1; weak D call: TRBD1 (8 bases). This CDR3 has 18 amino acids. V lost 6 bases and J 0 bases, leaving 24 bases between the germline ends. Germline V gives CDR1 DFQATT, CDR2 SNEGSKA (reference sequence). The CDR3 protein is CSARGQGGTFFSYNEQFF. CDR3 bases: TGCAGTGCCAGGGGGCAGGGGGGGACCTTTTTCTCCTACAATGAGCAGTTCTTC.

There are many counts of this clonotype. In DNA, the CDR3 is TGTGCCAGCAGTTTATTCGGGGGGAACCCAGATACGCAGTATTTT. Translating gives CASSLFGGNPDTQYF. V and J are TRBV27 and TRBJ2-3; the match to TRBD2 covers 7 bases. V was clipped by 1 base and J by 4 bases; unmatched bases: 5. The V gene's germline CDR1 is MNHEY and CDR2 SMNVEV (reference sequence). This CDR3 is 15 amino acids long.

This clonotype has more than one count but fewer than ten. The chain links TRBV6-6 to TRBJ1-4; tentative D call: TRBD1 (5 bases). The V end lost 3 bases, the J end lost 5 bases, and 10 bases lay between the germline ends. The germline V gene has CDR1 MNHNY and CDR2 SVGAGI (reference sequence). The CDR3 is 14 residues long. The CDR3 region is CASSYQGPNEKLFF. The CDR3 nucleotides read TGTGCCAGCAGTTATCAGGGACCAAATGAAAAACTGTTTTTT.

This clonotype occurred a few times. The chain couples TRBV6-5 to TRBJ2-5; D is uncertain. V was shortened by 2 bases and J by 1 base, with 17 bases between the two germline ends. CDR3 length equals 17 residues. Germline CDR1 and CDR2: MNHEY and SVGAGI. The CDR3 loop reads CASSYEHPAITQETQYF. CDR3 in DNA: TGTGCCAGCAGTTACGAGCACCCAGCGATTACCCAAGAGACCCAGTACTTC.

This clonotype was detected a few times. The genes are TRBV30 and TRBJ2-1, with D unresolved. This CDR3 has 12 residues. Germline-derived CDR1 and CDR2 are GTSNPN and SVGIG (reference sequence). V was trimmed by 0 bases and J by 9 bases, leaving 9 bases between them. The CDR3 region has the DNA TGTGCCTGGAGTGTACAAGGAACTGAGCAGTTCTTC. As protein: CAWSVQGTEQFF.

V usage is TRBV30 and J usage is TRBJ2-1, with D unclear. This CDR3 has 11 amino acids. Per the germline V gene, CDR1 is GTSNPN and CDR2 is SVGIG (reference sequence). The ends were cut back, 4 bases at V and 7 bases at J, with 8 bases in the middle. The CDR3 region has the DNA TGTGCCTGGACCTTGGCGAATGAGCAGTTCTTC. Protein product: CAWTLANEQFF. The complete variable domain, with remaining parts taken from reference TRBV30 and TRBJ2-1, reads SQTIHQWPATLVQPVGSPLSLECTVEGTSNPNLYWYRQAAGRGLQLLFYSVGIGQISSEVPQNLSASRPQDRQFILSSKKLLLSDSGFYLCAWTLANEQFFGPGTRLTVL.

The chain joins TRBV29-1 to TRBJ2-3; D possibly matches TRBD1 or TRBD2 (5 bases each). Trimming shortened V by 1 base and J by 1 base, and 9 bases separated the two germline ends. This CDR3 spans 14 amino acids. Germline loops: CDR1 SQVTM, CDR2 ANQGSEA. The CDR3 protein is CSVEGGSGTDTQYF. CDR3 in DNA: TGCAGCGTTGAAGGGGGGAGCGGCACAGATACGCAGTATTTT.

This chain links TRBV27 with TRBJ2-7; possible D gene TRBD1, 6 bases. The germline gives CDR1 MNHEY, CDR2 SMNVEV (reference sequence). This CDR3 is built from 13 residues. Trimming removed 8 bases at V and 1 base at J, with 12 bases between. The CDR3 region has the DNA TGTGCCAGCGTGGACAGAGGTTCCTACGAGCAGTACTTC. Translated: CASVDRGSYEQYF.

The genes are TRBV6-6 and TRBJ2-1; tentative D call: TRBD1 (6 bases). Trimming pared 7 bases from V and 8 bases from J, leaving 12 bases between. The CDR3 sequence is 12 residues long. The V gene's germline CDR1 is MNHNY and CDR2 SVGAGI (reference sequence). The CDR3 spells CASTPGVHEQFF. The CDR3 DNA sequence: TGTGCCAGCACCCCAGGGGTACATGAGCAGTTCTTC.

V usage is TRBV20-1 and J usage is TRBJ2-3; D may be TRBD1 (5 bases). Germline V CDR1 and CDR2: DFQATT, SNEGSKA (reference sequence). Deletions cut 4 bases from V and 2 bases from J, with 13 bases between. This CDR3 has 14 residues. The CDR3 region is CSAIGELHTDTQYF. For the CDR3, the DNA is TGCAGTGCTATAGGGGAACTCCACACAGATACGCAGTATTTT.

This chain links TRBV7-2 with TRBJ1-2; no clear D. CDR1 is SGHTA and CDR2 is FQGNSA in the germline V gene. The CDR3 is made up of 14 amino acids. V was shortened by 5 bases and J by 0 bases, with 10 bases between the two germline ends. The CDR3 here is CASSPGRSNYGYTF. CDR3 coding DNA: TGTGCCAGCAGCCCCGGAAGGTCTAACTATGGCTACACCTTC.

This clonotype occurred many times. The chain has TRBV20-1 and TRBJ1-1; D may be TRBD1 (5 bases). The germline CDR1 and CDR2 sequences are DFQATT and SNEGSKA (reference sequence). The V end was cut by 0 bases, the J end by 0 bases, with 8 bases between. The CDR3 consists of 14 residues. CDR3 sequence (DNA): TGCAGTGCTAGAGAGGGGGTCATGAACACTGAAGCTTTCTTT. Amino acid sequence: CSAREGVMNTEAFF.

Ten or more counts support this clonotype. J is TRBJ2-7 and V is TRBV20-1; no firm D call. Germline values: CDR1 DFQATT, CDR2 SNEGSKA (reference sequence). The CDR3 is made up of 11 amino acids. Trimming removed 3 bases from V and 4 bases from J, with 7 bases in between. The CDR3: CSASGRYEQYF. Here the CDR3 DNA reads TGCAGTGCTAGCGGGCGGTACGAGCAGTACTTC.